This TCR beta chain was recorded in a study of blood T cell repertoires in COVID-19. Study summary: Samples taken during acute and convalescent COVID-19 were collected in the United States, Italy and Spain. PBMCs, B-cell-depleted T cells, or T cells were the source of the cDNA or gDNA that made up the material.

As handled by the study authors: Using reference gene primer amplification, nucleated cell counts were estimated. The repertoire was sequenced with immunoSEQ multiplex PCR; TCRdb's copy has only in-frame clones and lacks some. V and J calls and clone size are given by that table; D and trimming were obtained from the DNA. The sample consists of around 84,000 clones, roughly 77% of them appearing once. CDR1 is MNHEY and CDR2 is SVGEGT in the germline V gene. V lost 0 bases and J lost 5, with 7 bases in between. The CDR3 is 13 residues long. This clone appeared a few times. Other DNA sequences in the same sample also yield this CDR3.

The sequence was collected from a man aged 45 to 65 with active or convalescent COVID-19. The rearrangement uses TRBV6-2 or TRBV6-3 and TRBJ1-2; D gene ambiguous. Sequenced material: peripheral blood. CDR3 in DNA: TGTGCCAGCAGTTACTCATCGTCTTATGGCTACACCTTC. It yields the protein CASSYSSSYGYTF.